What follows describes a single T cell receptor (beta chain). The record originates from a study of PD-L1 blockade in urothelial cancer. Time point denoted: peripheral blood 6 weeks after treatment start. Libraries were prepared by immunoSEQ multiplex PCR; TCRdb keeps only in-frame clonotypes and omits some of them. Seen here are under 40,000 clones, 80% to 90% observed once, and the top ten hold about 7.6%. The V end lost 1 base, the J end lost 6 bases, and 10 bases lay between the germline ends. CDR3 size: 13 residues. The V gene's germline CDR1 is SGHRS and CDR2 YFSETQ. The sequences come from PBMCs, collected around atezolizumab (anti-PD-L1) treatment. This clonotype originated in an elderly man with urothelial cancer. J is TRBJ1-1 and V is TRBV5-1, with no clear D. The CDR3 nucleotides are TGCGCCAGCAGCTTGCGCCAGGCCGCTGAAGCTTTCTTT. Protein product: CASSLRQAAEAFF. Looking up the rest from reference TRBV5-1 and TRBJ1-1 gives the full variable domain: KAGVTQTPRYLIKTRGQQVTLSCSPISGHRSVSWYQQTPGQGLQFLFEYFSETQRNKGNFPGRFSGRQFSNSRSEMNVSTLELGDSALYLCASSLRQAAEAFFGQGTRLTVV.